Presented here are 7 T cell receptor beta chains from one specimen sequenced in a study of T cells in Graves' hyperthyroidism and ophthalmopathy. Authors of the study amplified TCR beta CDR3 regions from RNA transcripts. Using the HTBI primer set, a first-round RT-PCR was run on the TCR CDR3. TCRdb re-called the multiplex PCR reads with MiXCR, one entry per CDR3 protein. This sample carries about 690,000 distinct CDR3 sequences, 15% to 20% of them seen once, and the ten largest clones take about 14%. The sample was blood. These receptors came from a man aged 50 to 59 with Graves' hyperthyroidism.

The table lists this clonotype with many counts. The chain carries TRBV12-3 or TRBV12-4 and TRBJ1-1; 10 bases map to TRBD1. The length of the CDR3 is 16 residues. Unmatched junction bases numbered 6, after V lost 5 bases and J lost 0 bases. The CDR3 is CASSRRGTGVNTEAFF. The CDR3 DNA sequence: TGTGCCAGCAGTCGACGCGGGACAGGGGTGAACACTGAAGCTTTCTTT.

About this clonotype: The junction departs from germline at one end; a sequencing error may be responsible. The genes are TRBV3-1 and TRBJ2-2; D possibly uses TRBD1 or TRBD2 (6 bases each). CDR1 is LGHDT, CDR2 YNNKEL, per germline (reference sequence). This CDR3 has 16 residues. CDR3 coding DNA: TGTGCCAGCAGACAAGAGGGGGGACCGAACACCGGGGAGCTGTTTTTT. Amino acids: CASRQEGGPNTGELFF. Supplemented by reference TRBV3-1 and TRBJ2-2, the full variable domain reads DTAVSQTPKYLVTQMGNDKSIKCEQNLGHDTMYWYKQDSKKFLKIMFSYNNKELIINETVPNRFSPKSPDKAHLNLHINSLELGDSAVYFCASRQEGGPNTGELFFGEGSRLTVL.

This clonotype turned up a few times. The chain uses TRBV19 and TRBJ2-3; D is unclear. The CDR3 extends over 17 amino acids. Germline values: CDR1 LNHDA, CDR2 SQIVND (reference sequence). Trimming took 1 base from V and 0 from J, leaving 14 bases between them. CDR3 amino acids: CASSIGPVKPSTDTQYF. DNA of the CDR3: TGTGCCAGTAGTATAGGCCCCGTGAAACCTAGCACAGATACGCAGTATTTT. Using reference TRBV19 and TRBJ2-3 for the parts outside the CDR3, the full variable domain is DGGITQSPKYLFRKEGQNVTLSCEQNLNHDAMYWYRQDPGQGLRLIYYSQIVNDFQKGDIAEGYSVSREKKESFPLTVTSAQKNPTAFYLCASSIGPVKPSTDTQYFGPGTRLTVL.

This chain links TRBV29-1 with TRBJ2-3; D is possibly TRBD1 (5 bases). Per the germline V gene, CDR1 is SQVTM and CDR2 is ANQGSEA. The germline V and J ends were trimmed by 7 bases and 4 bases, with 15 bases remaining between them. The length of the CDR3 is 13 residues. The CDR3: CSAIEQVPDTQYF. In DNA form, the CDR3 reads TGCAGCGCTATAGAACAGGTTCCAGATACGCAGTATTTT.

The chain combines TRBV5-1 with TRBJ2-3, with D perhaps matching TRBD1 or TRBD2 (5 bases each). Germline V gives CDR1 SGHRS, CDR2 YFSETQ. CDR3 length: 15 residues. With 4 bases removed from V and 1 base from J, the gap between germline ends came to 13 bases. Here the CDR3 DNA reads TGCGCCAGCAGCGGGACCGGGGCCCGCACAGATACGCAGTATTTT. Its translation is CASSGTGARTDTQYF.

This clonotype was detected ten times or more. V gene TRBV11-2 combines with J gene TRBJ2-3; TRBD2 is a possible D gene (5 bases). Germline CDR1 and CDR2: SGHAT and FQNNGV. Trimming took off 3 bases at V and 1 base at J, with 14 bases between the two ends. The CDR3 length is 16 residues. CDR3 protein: CASSFTLGSGTDTQYF. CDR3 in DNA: TGTGCCAGCAGCTTCACTCTAGGGAGTGGCACAGATACGCAGTATTTT.

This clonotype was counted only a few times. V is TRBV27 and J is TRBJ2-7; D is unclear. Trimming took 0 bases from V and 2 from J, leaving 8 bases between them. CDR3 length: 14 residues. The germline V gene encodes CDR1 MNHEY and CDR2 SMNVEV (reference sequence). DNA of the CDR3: TGTGCCAGCAGTTTATCCGTCCCCACCTACGAGCAGTACTTC. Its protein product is CASSLSVPTYEQYF.